Given below is one T cell receptor (beta chain) in context. The sample originates from a study of blood T cell repertoires in COVID-19. Across the study: Sources were T cells, B-cell-depleted T cells, or PBMCs; the material itself was cDNA or gDNA.

Authors' processing steps: How many nucleated cells were present was estimated from reference gene primer amplification. Sequencing used immunoSEQ multiplex PCR; TCRdb keeps in-frame clones, though not all of them. Clone size and the V and J calls come from that table; the DNA yielded D and trimming. The table includes about 130,000 clones, around 80% detected once. This sequence was found in a man between 70 and 80 years old with acute or convalescent COVID-19. Sample: peripheral blood.

The CDR3 spells CASSIAGRNTEAFF. DNA of the CDR3: TGTGCCAGTAGTATAGCGGGAAGGAACACTGAAGCTTTCTTT. The rearrangement links TRBV19 to TRBJ1-1, with D uncertain. Germline V gene sequence: CDR1 LNHDA, CDR2 SQIVND (reference sequence). With 1 base removed from V and 1 base from J, the gap between germline ends came to 7 bases. The CDR3 runs to 14 residues.